A single sample gave rise to the 19 T cell receptor beta chains below, sequenced in a study of cytomegalovirus exposure and HLA in healthy donors (dated 2017 in TCRdb). Libraries were constructed by the immunoSEQ multiplex PCR assay. For the multiplex PCR, a mixture combining 60 forward primers for TCR Vbeta segments and 13 reverse primers for TCR Jbeta segments was used. TCRdb carries this immuneACCESS record with in-frame sequences only. Its versions omit some clonotypes, under half of them owing to an unresolved V gene in the studies checked, with the rest unexplained. The sample table records fewer than 200,000 clones; 80% of these occur just once. The biggest ten clones account for around 4.3% of the sample. The specimen was PBMCs. These receptors came from a young man in good health and CMV-seronegative.

This chain connects TRBV30 to TRBJ1-4; a weak D match, TRBD1 (5 bases). The CDR3 loop spans 12 amino acids. V lost 5 bases and J lost 6, with 10 bases in between. The germline gives CDR1 GTSNPN, CDR2 SVGIG (reference sequence). The CDR3 region is CAWLSGYEKLFF. The CDR3 DNA follows: TGTGCCTGGTTGTCAGGGTATGAAAAACTGTTTTTT.

The chain carries TRBV30 and TRBJ2-6, with D hard to call. The CDR3 covers 12 residues. Germline V gene data show CDR1 as GTSNPN and CDR2 as SVGIG (reference sequence). Trimming removed 6 bases at V and 1 base at J, with 4 bases between. The CDR3 DNA is TGTGCCTGCCAATCTGGGGCCAACGTCCTGACTTTC. It yields the protein CACQSGANVLTF.

Comments on this clone: One end of the junction is discordant with germline, which a read error may explain. The chain uses TRBV7-9 and TRBJ2-7, with 8 bases identical to TRBD2. Looked up from germline, CDR1 is SEHNR and CDR2 is FQNEAQ (reference sequence). The CDR3 is 13 amino acids. The CDR3 sequence: CSSSWGTRDEQYF. The CDR3, as DNA: TGTTCCAGCAGCTGGGGGACTAGGGACGAGCAGTACTTC.

Regarding this clone: An end of the junction differs from the germline gene, which may be a read error. For the CDR3, the DNA is TGTTCCAGCACCACCCGGTCGGACAGGGGTGTCCAGCCCCAGCATTTT. It encodes CSSTTRSDRGVQPQHF. This chain connects TRBV7-3 to TRBJ1-5; 9 bases fit TRBD1. Germline assignment: CDR1 SGHTA and CDR2 FQGTGA. The CDR3 runs to 16 residues.

This clone has a single count. The chain is built from TRBV18 and TRBJ1-4; possible D gene TRBD1, 6 bases. Germline-derived CDR1 and CDR2 are KGHSH and LQKENI. Trimming took off 3 bases at V and 1 base at J, with 12 bases between the two ends. CDR3 size: 16 residues. The CDR3 coding sequence is TGTGCCAGCTCACCCCTCCCACAGGGAACTAATGAAAAACTGTTTTTT. Protein sequence: CASSPLPQGTNEKLFF.

V and J are TRBV29-1 and TRBJ2-3, with TRBD2 identical over 7 bases. There are 14 residues in the CDR3. Germline trimming cut 5 bases from V and 2 bases from J; bases unmatched to any gene: 7. In germline, CDR1 is SQVTM, CDR2 ANQGSEA. The CDR3 nucleotides are TGCAGCGTTCCTCGCGGGGGACTCACAGATACGCAGTATTTT. Its protein product is CSVPRGGLTDTQYF.

This clone appeared once. The chain couples TRBV28 to TRBJ2-2, with a possible D match to TRBD2 (7 bases). The V gene's germline CDR1 is MDHEN and CDR2 SYDVKM. V was pared by 2 bases and J by 7 bases, with 17 bases between. The CDR3 consists of 16 residues. The DNA for the CDR3 is TGTGCCAGCAGTTTACTTAGGGGGGGGCAAAACGGGGAGCTGTTTTTT. It translates to CASSLLRGGQNGELFF.

V gene TRBV7-6 combines with J gene TRBJ2-7; D is perhaps TRBD2 (6 bases). V gave up 8 bases and J gave up 5 bases, with 19 bases separating them. From germline, CDR1 is SGHVS and CDR2 FNYEAQ. The CDR3 covers 14 residues. The CDR3 loop reads CASQRLGGSHEQYF. The CDR3 nucleotides are TGTGCCAGCCAAAGACTCGGGGGAAGCCACGAGCAGTACTTC.

The rearrangement links TRBV28 to TRBJ1-1; D is possibly TRBD1 (6 bases). The CDR3 length is 14 residues. CDR1 is MDHEN and CDR2 is SYDVKM in the germline V gene. The V gene lost 1 base and the J gene lost 3 bases, with 9 bases spanning the gap. CDR3 sequence reads: CASSLLGAYTEAFF. The CDR3 DNA sequence: TGTGCCAGCAGTTTATTGGGGGCCTACACTGAAGCTTTCTTT.

The CDR3 reads CASSLAGAASGDTQYF. The CDR3 coding sequence is TGCGCCAGCAGCTTGGCCGGCGCGGCCTCCGGAGATACGCAGTATTTT. The J gene is TRBJ2-3, the V gene TRBV5-1; D is ambiguous. The CDR3 covers 16 residues. Trimming took off 0 bases at V and 5 bases at J, with 16 bases between the two ends. Per the germline V gene, CDR1 is SGHRS and CDR2 is YFSETQ.

The gene calls are TRBV6-5 and TRBJ1-1; 7 bases agree with TRBD1. Germline V CDR1 and CDR2: MNHEY, SVGAGI. This CDR3 has 13 amino acids. V trimming: 6 bases; J trimming: 3 bases; junction bases outside the gene matches: 4. The CDR3 here is CASRTGPHTEAFF. As DNA, the CDR3 is TGTGCCAGCAGGACAGGGCCACACACTGAAGCTTTCTTT.

This rearrangement joins TRBV6-5 to TRBJ2-3; a weak D match, TRBD2 (6 bases). In germline, CDR1 is MNHEY, CDR2 SVGAGI. CDR3 length: 15 amino acids. V lost 6 bases to trimming and J lost 3 bases, with 16 bases between them. Written as DNA, the CDR3 is TGTGCCAGCAGAGTTCCAGGGAGGTGGACAGATACGCAGTATTTT. Its translation: CASRVPGRWTDTQYF.

The J gene is TRBJ1-2, the V gene TRBV19; D is uncertain. CDR1 and CDR2 (germline): LNHDA, SQIVND (reference sequence). The CDR3 covers 14 residues. V lost 7 bases, J lost 2 bases, and 14 bases lay in between. The CDR3 region has the DNA TGTGCCAGTACCCCGGACGGGGAAAACTATGGCTACACCTTC. This sequence encodes CASTPDGENYGYTF. Full variable domain (missing parts from reference TRBV19 and TRBJ1-2): DGGITQSPKYLFRKEGQNVTLSCEQNLNHDAMYWYRQDPGQGLRLIYYSQIVNDFQKGDIAEGYSVSREKKESFPLTVTSAQKNPTAFYLCASTPDGENYGYTFGSGTRLTVV.

This chain joins TRBV9 and TRBJ2-7; weak D call: TRBD1 (6 bases). V shed 4 bases and J shed 4 bases, with 21 bases lying between them. The germline V gene has CDR1 SGDLS and CDR2 YYNGEE. The CDR3 contains 16 residues. CDR3 coding DNA: TGTGCCAGCAGCTCCTCTCGGACAGCTCCTAGATACGAGCAGTACTTC. Residues: CASSSSRTAPRYEQYF.

The rearrangement uses TRBV6-5 and TRBJ2-7; TRBD2 might be the D (6 bases). Trimming took 2 bases from V and 2 from J, leaving 16 bases between them. Germline V gene data show CDR1 as MNHEY and CDR2 as SVGAGI. The CDR3 covers 16 residues. The CDR3 bases are TGTGCCAGCAGTTACGACGGGGACTTCCTAACCTACGAGCAGTACTTC. It encodes CASSYDGDFLTYEQYF.

The chain uses TRBV9 and TRBJ2-7; 11 nucleotides align to TRBD1. With V trimmed by 4 bases and J by 1 base, 4 bases remained unmatched. In germline, CDR1 is SGDLS, CDR2 YYNGEE. CDR3 length equals 15 residues. The CDR3 loop reads CASSPRDRGSYEQYF. DNA of the CDR3: TGTGCCAGCAGCCCCCGGGACAGGGGGTCCTACGAGCAGTACTTC.

V is TRBV5-6 and J is TRBJ1-5; 8 nucleotides line up with TRBD1. This CDR3 comprises 16 residues. Germline CDR1 SGHDT, CDR2 YYEEEE. With 4 bases clipped from V and 4 bases from J, the junction kept 10 bases outside the gene matches. CDR3 DNA sequence: TGTGCCAGCAGCCAAACAGGGGGTGGAGGAAATCAGCCCCAGCATTTT. This codes for CASSQTGGGGNQPQHF.

The table lists this clone with a count of one. This chain uses TRBV18 with TRBJ2-3; 14 bases are a match to TRBD2. After removal of 3 bases from V and 2 bases from J, the junction contained 4 bases not matched to a gene. Germline V CDR1 and CDR2: KGHSH, LQKENI. This CDR3 is 17 amino acids long. The chain's CDR3 is CASSPRTSGRNTDTQYF. The CDR3 bases are TGTGCCAGCTCACCCCGGACTAGCGGGAGGAACACAGATACGCAGTATTTT. The variable domain in full, with the rest retrieved from reference TRBV18 and TRBJ2-3, is NAGVMQNPRHLVRRRGQEARLRCSPMKGHSHVYWYRQLPEEGLKFMVYLQKENIIDESGMPKERFSAEFPKEGPSILRIQQVVRGDSAAYFCASSPRTSGRNTDTQYFGPGTRLTVL.

The chain links TRBV28 to TRBJ2-7; the D is unclear. Germline V gene sequence: CDR1 MDHEN, CDR2 SYDVKM. There are 14 residues in the CDR3. V lost 3 bases and J lost 6, with 15 bases in between. The CDR3 spells CASSFQVGSSEQYF. The CDR3 nucleotides are TGTGCCAGCAGTTTTCAGGTGGGTTCGAGCGAGCAGTACTTC.